This T cell receptor (beta chain) was recovered during a study of blood T cell repertoires in COVID-19. Germline-derived CDR1 and CDR2 are KGHSH and LQKENI. V lost 3 bases and J lost 0, with 8 bases in between. This CDR3 contains 15 residues. In the study's own analysis: The authors estimated nucleated cell counts from reference gene primer amplification. Assay used: immunoSEQ multiplex PCR; TCRdb lists only in-frame clones, some missing. V and J calls and clone size come straight from that table; D and trimming were deduced from the DNA. The sample has nearly 95,000 clones; about 74% are singletons. The sequenced sample was peripheral blood. This receptor was identified in a man aged 70-80 years with COVID-19, enrolled during active disease. V and J are TRBV18 and TRBJ1-4, with no clear D. The CDR3 reads CASSPGSTTNEKLFF. The CDR3 nucleotides are TGTGCCAGCTCACCTGGCAGTACAACTAATGAAAAACTGTTTTTT.